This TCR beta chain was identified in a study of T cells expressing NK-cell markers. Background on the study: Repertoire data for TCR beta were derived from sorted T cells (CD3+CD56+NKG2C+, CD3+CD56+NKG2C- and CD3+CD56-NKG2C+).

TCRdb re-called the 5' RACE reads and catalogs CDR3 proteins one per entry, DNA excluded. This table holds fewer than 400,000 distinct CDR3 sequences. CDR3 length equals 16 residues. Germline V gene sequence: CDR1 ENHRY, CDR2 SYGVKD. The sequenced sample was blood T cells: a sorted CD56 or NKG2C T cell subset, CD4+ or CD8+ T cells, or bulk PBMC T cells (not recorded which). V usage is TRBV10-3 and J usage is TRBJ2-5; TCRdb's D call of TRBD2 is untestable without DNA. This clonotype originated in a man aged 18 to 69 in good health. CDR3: CAISEASGGRGETQYF.